This TCR beta chain was found in a study of shared clonotypes between healthy human individuals (dated by TCRdb to the early 2020s). Study-wide context: The cohort included a few men and a couple of women between 18 and 49 years of age. To estimate repertoire size and how much clonotypes are shared between individuals, the study performed deep sequencing of blood TCR repertoires from roughly five healthy adults. To increase sequencing depth and limit assay-specific biases, TCR repertoire library preparation and sequencing were carried out by different laboratories using diverse techniques. Each donor's leukapheresis produced roughly between about 0.8 and 10 billion PBMCs.

Healthy HIV-negative adults with no recently reported acute infections or vaccinations were included as donors. Every donor was a Caucasian adult living in Nashville, Tennessee, USA. For unsorted samples, tens of millions of PBMCs were counted and genomic DNA was extracted with the QIAamp DNA Blood Mini kit. Blood was obtained by leukapheresis, after which PBMCs were separated by Ficoll-Histopaque density gradient centrifugation and cryopreserved in liquid nitrogen vapor phase. Using the deep immunoSEQ assay, TCR CDR3 regions were amplified from genomic DNA by multiplex PCR. Extracted genomic DNA from each cell subset was distributed evenly across all wells of several immunoSEQ 96-well plates, and each plate was treated as a replicate. For unsorted PBMC, 250 to 350 ng genomic DNA, equal to 25,000 to 35,000 T cell genomes, was loaded into each replicate PCR. Genomic DNA from unsorted PBMC was sequenced over ten immunoSEQ deep assay plates. Purified libraries were measured with a Qubit 3.0 fluorometer, size-checked on a Bioanalyzer 2100, and measured again with the KAPA Library Quantification kit. Every immunoSEQ 96-well plate was sequenced on a separate single-read 150-cycle Illumina NextSeq 550 flow cell. Processing in the source paper ran as follows. Because the immunoSEQ output included only junctional sequences and no quality scores, the filtering could not be the same as the filtering used for full-length reads. Sequences were annotated with PyIR, a Python wrapper for IgBLAST v1.9, using IMGT germline references to assign V/J genes and CDR3. Reads with weak V/J assignments (E-value above 1e-6), missing CDR3, stop codons, out-of-frame junctions, or ambiguous translated residues were removed. V3J clonotypes were defined as sequences sharing the same inferred V gene, J gene, and CDR3 amino acid sequence. Percentage overlap between repertoires was calculated by dividing the number of shared unique clonotypes by the size of the smaller repertoire. Repertoire richness was assessed with RTK rarefaction, the Chao1 estimator, and Recon v2.1 estimates of unobserved clonotypes. The clones in this table, taken by TCRdb from immuneACCESS, are in-frame only. Not every clone is retained; where verified, under half of the shortfall comes from an unresolved V gene, and the cause of the rest is unknown. V and J calls and clone size are given by that table; D and trimming were obtained from the DNA. In this sample the table shows more than 400,000 clones, around four fifths of which occur a single time. 9.5% to 15% of the sample comes from the top ten.

What the study reported, not specific to this receptor: Based on pairwise subsampling, the degree of clonotype sharing among donors was expected to be affected by sequencing depth. The genetic and exposure-history diversity represented was limited by the small number of donors. Sampling was restricted to blood, and TCR repertoires in tissues likely differ from the TCR repertoires found in blood.

This clone was seen a single time. Its antigen remains undetermined. Base qualities are not provided; no much larger clone lies one nucleotide away. Inclusive of the bounding cysteine and phenylalanine, the CDR3 is 13 residues long. CDR3 DNA only is kept here, 39 bases in frame from base 1. Deletion took 0 bases off V and 5 bases off J, with a span of 7 bases between the germline ends. The germline V gene specifies LGHNA as CDR1 and YNFKEQ as CDR2. The V and J segments used are TRBV4-2 and TRBJ2-5; the D region may be TRBD1 or TRBD2, each matching 5 bases equally. The sequence was collected from a woman aged 40 to 55 in good health. Some clones in this sample may be carry-over from other donors' samples. Sequencing was done on a sample of PBMCs. CDR3 reads: CASSQDEGETQYF. The DNA sequence follows: TGTGCCAGCAGCCAAGATGAGGGGGAGACCCAGTACTTC.